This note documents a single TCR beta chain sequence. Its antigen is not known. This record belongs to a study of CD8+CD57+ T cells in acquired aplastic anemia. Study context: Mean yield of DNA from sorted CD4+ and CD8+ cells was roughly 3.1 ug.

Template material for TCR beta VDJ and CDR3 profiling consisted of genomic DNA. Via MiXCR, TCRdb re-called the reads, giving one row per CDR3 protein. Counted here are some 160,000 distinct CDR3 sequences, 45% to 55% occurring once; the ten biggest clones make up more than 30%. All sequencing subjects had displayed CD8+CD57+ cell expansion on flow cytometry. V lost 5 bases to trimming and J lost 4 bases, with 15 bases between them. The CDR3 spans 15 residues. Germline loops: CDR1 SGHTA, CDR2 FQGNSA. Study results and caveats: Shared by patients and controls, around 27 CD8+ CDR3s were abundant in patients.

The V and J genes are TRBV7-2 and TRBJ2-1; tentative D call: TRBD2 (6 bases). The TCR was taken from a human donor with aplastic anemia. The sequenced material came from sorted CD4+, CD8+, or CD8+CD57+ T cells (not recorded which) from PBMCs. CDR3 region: CASSPSGAKYNEQFF. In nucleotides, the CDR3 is TGTGCCAGCAGCCCTTCGGGAGCCAAATACAATGAGCAGTTCTTC.